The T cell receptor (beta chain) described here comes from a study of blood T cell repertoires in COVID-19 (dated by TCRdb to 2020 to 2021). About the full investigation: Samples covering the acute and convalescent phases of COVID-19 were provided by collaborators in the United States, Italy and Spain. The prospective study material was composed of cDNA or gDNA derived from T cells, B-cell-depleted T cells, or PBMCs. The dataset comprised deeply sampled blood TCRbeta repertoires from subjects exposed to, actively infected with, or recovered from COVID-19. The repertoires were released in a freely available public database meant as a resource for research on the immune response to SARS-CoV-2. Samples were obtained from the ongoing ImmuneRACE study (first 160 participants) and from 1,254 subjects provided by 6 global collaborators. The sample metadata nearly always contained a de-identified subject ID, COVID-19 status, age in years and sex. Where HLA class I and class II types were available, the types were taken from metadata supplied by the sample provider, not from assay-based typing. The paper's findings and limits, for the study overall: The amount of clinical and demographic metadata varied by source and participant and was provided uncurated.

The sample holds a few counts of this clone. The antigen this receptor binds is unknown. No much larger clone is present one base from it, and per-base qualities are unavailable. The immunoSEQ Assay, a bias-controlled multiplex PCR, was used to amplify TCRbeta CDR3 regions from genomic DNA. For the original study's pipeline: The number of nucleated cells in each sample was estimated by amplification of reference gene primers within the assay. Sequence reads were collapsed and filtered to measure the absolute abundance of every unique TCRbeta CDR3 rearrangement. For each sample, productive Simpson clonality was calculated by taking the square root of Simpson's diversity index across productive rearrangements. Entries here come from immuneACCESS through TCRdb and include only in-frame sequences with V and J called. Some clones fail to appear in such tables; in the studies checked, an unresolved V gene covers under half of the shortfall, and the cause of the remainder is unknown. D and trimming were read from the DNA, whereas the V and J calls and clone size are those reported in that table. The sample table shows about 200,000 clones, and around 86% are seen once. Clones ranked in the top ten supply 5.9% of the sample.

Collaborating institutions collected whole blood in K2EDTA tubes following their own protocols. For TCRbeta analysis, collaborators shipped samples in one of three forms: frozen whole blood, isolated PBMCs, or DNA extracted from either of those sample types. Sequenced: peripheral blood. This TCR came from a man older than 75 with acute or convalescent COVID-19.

The CDR3 region has the sequence CASSPGTGSTDTQYF. The DNA reads as follows: TGTGCCAGCAGCCCCGGGACAGGGAGCACAGATACGCAGTATTTT. The chain joins TRBV7-9 to TRBJ2-3; 9 bases in the junction line up with TRBD1. The cysteine opens and the phenylalanine closes a CDR3 of 15 amino acids. Only the CDR3 DNA is retained, 45 bases long and in frame from the first base. The germline V gene (reference sequence) provides CDR1 SEHNR and CDR2 FQNEAQ. V is cut back by 5 bases and J by 0 bases, with 3 bases in the junction unmatched.